This passage covers 2 T cell receptor beta chains from one sample sequenced in a study of cytomegalovirus exposure and HLA in healthy donors. Use of 60 Vbeta and 13 Jbeta primers characterized the PCR. Sequenced by immunoSEQ multiplex PCR; TCRdb stores in-frame clones only, minus some. The top ten hold about 1.7% of the sample, which has about 150,000 clones, roughly a tenth seen once. The sequencing input was PBMCs. The receptors were gathered from a male donor in good health and CMV-seronegative.

In this sample, this clone turned up a few times. The chain recombines TRBV4-1 with TRBJ2-2, with D possibly matching TRBD1 (6 bases). The V and J ends lost 1 base and 5 bases respectively, with 17 bases between them. The CDR3 length is 17 residues. The germline V gene has CDR1 MGHRA and CDR2 YSYEKL. CDR3 coding DNA: TGCGCCAGCAGCCAAGTCAGGGGCCCCCTGGGGACCGGGGAGCTGTTTTTT. Residues: CASSQVRGPLGTGELFF.

This clone was seen a handful of times. V is TRBV5-1 and J is TRBJ1-4, with 7 bases fitting TRBD1. The CDR3 loop spans 14 amino acids. V shed 4 bases and J 6 bases; nucleotides not matched to a gene: 6. Germline V gene sequence: CDR1 SGHRS, CDR2 YFSETQ. The CDR3 loop reads CASSLRGTDEKLFF. In DNA form, the CDR3 reads TGCGCCAGCAGCCTCAGGGGGACGGATGAAAAACTGTTTTTT.